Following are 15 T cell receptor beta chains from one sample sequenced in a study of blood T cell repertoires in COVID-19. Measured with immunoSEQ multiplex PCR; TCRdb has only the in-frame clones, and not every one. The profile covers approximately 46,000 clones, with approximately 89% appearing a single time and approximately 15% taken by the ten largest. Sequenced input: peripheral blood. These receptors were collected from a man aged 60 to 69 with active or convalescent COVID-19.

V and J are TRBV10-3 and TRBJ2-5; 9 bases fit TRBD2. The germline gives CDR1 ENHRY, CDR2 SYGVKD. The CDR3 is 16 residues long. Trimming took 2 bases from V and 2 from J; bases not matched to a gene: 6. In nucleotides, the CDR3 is TGTGCCATCAGTGAGGCTGCTAGCGGGGAGCAAGAGACCCAGTACTTC. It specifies CAISEAASGEQETQYF.

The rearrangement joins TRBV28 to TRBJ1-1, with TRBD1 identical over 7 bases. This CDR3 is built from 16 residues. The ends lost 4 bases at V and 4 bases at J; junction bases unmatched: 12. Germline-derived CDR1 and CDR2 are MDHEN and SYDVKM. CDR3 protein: CASSSFRDSSFTEAFF. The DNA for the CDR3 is TGTGCCAGCAGTTCTTTCCGGGACAGCTCCTTCACTGAAGCTTTCTTT. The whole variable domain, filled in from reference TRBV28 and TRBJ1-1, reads DVKVTQSSRYLVKRTGEKVFLECVQDMDHENMFWYRQDPGLGLRLIYFSYDVKMKEKGDIPEGYSVSREKKERFSLILESASTNQTSMYLCASSSFRDSSFTEAFFGQGTRLTVV.

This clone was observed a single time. For the CDR3, the DNA is TGTGCCAGCAGCCAATGGAGCGGAGGGGAAAAACTGTTTTTT. Its translation is CASSQWSGGEKLFF. V and J are TRBV16 and TRBJ1-4; D remains unclear. Germline V gene lookup returns CDR1 KGHSY and CDR2 FQNENV. The V and J ends lost 1 base and 8 bases respectively, with 11 bases between them. The CDR3 is 14 amino acids.

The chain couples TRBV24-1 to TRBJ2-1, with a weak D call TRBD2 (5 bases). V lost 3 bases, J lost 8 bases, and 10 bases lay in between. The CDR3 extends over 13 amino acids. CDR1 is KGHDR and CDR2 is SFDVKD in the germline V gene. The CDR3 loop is CATSDPVRDEQFF. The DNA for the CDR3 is TGTGCCACCAGTGATCCGGTGAGGGATGAGCAGTTCTTC.

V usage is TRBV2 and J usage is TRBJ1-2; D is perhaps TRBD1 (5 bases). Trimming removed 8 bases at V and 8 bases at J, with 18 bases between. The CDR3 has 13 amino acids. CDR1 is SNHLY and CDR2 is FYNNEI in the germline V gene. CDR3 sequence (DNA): TGTGCCAGCCTAAGGAGTGGGGCTTCGGGCTACACCTTC. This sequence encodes CASLRSGASGYTF. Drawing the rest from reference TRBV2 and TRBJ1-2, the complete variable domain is EPEVTQTPSHQVTQMGQEVILRCVPISNHLYFYWYRQILGQKVEFLVSFYNNEISEKSEIFDDQFSVERPDGSNFTLKIRSTKLEDSAMYFCASLRSGASGYTFGSGTRLTVV.

CDR3 DNA sequence: TGTGCCAGCAGCTTTCAATCCAGGGGCACAGATACGCAGTATTTT. Its translation is CASSFQSRGTDTQYF. This chain connects TRBV7-2 to TRBJ2-3; D is possibly TRBD1 (5 bases). The germline gives CDR1 SGHTA, CDR2 FQGNSA. Deletions cut 3 bases from V and 1 base from J, with 11 bases between. The CDR3 consists of 15 residues.

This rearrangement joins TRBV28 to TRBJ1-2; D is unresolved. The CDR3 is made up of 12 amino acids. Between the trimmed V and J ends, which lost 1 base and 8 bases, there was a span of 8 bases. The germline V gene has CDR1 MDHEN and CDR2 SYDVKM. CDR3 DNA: TGTGCCAGCAGTTTATCCCTTGTGGGCTACACCTTC. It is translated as CASSLSLVGYTF.

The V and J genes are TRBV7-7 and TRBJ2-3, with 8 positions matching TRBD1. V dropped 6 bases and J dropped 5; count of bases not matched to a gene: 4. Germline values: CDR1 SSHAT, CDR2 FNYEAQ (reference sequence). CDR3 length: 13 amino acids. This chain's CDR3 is CASSRTGIDTQYF. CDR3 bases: TGTGCCAGCAGTAGGACAGGGATAGATACGCAGTATTTT.

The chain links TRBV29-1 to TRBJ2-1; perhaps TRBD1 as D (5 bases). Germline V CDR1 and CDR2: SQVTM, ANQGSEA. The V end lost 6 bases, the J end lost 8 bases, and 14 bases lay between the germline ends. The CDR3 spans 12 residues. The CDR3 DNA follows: TGCAGCGTCGGGCGTGTAGGGGATGAGCAGTTCTTC. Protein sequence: CSVGRVGDEQFF.

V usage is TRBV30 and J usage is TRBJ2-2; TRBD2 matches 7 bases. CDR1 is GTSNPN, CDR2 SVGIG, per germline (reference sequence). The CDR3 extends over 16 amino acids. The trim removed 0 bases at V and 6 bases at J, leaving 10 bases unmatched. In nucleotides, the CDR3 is TGTGCCTGGAGTGTAGCGTTGAGCGGGGAAGCCGGGGAGCTGTTTTTT. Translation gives CAWSVALSGEAGELFF.

CDR3 in amino acids: CASSLAGLGQGVFYEQYF. CDR3 coding DNA: TGTGCCAGCAGCTTAGCCGGCCTCGGACAGGGCGTCTTTTACGAGCAGTACTTC. V and J are TRBV7-8 and TRBJ2-7, with 8 bases matching TRBD1. The CDR3 has 18 residues. Germline V gene lookup returns CDR1 SGHVS and CDR2 FQNEAQ. The junction had 14 bases not matched to a gene; V was cut back by 0 bases and J by 4 bases.

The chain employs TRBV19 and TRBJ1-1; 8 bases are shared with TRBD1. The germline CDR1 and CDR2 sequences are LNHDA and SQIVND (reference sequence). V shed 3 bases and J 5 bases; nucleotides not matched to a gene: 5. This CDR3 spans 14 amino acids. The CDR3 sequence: CASSIGRGHTEAFF. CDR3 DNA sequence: TGTGCCAGTAGTATCGGCAGGGGGCATACTGAAGCTTTCTTT.

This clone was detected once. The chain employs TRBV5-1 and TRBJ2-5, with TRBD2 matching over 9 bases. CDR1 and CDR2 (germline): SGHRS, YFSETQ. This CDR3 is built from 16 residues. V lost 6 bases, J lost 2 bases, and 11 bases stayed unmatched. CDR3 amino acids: CASTTGTSSVQETQYF. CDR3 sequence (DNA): TGCGCCAGCACAACCGGGACTAGCTCCGTTCAAGAGACCCAGTACTTC.

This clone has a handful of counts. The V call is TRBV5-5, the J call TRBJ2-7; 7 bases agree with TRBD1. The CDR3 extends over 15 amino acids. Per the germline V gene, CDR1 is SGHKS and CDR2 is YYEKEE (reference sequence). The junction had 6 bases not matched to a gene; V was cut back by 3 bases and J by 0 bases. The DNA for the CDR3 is TGTGCCAGCAGCTGGAGGACAGGATTCTCCTACGAGCAGTACTTC. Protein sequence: CASSWRTGFSYEQYF. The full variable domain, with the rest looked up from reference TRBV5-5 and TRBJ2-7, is DAGVTQSPTHLIKTRGQQVTLRCSPISGHKSVSWYQQVLGQGPQFIFQYYEKEERGRGNFPDRFSARQFPNYSSELNVNALLLGDSALYLCASSWRTGFSYEQYFGPGTRLTVT.

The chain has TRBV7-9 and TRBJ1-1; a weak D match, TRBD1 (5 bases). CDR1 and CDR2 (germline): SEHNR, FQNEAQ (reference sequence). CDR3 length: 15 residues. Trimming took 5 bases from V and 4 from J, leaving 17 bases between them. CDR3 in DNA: TGTGCCAGCAGCGCGGCGGGAGGTAGGGGCACTGAAGCTTTCTTT. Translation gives CASSAAGGRGTEAFF.